This T cell receptor (beta chain) comes out of a study of blood T cell repertoires in COVID-19. Profiled with immunoSEQ multiplex PCR; TCRdb holds only in-frame clones, not every one. Seen here are over 200,000 clones, about 80% observed once, and the top ten hold about 3.5%. The CDR3 runs 15 residues. Germline V gives CDR1 SGDLS, CDR2 YYNGEE. The junction had 7 bases not matched to a gene; V was cut back by 3 bases and J by 4 bases. The chain employs TRBV9 and TRBJ2-1; 7 positions agree with TRBD2. The sequence derives from a woman of 80 years or more with acute or convalescent COVID-19. Sequencing was carried out using peripheral blood. CDR3 nucleotide sequence: TGTGCCAGCAGCGCCGGGACTATAACGTACAATGAGCAGTTCTTC. Protein product: CASSAGTITYNEQFF.